This T cell receptor (beta chain) was recorded in a study of shared clonotypes between healthy human individuals (dated by TCRdb to 2019 to 2021). Study-level background: The cohort included three men and a couple of women between 18 and 49 years of age. Per donor, three plates each were used for CD4 naive and CD4 memory, two for CD8 naive, and one for CD8 memory. To estimate repertoire size and how much clonotype sharing occurs between individuals, the study deeply sequenced the blood TCR repertoires of roughly 5 healthy adults. To increase sequencing depth and limit assay-specific biases, TCR repertoire library preparation and sequencing were carried out by different laboratories using diverse techniques. Leukapheresis yielded between about 0.94 and 8.9 billion PBMCs per donor. Study-wide conclusions, independent of this receptor: Naive subsets generally had larger estimated clonotype richness than memory subsets. Compared with non-shared clonotypes, clonotypes shared by all four sorted-subset donors had higher generation probabilities. About 4.5% of naive CD4, 3% to 3.5% of naive CD8, roughly 2.5% of memory CD4, and 0.4% of memory CD8 clonotypes were shared across a few donors. Only blood was sampled, and tissue TCR repertoires likely differ from those in blood. Rarefaction of sorted-subset datasets indicated incomplete sequencing despite the large sequencing depth. Because the study included a small number of donors, the genetic and exposure-history diversity represented was limited. Based on pairwise subsampling, the degree of clonotype sharing among donors was expected to be affected by sequencing depth.

Measured from the cysteine to the phenylalanine, the CDR3 is 14 residues long. The read is trimmed to its CDR3 DNA, 42 bases read in frame from base 1. Trimming accounts for 2 bases at V and 5 bases at J, while the number of junction bases matched to no gene is 6. The germline V gene encodes CDR1 KGHSH and CDR2 LQKENI. Healthy HIV-negative adults with no recently reported acute infections or vaccinations were included as donors. Only Caucasian adults living in Nashville, Tennessee, USA were represented among the donors. Magnetic negative selection was used to enrich CD4+ T cells, after which naive cells were positively selected on CD45RA and the negative fraction became the memory subset. Blood was obtained by leukapheresis, after which PBMCs were separated by Ficoll-Histopaque density gradient centrifugation and cryopreserved in liquid nitrogen vapor phase. Analytical flow cytometry was used to check the purity and quantity of every magnetically sorted T cell population. Genomic DNA was isolated from each sorted fraction and quantified by UV absorbance on a Nanodrop 2000c.

Regarding this clone: Its target antigen remains unknown. Base-call qualities are not available, and no considerably larger clone is one nucleotide away.

Using the deep immunoSEQ assay, multiplex PCR amplified TCR CDR3 regions from genomic DNA. For each cell subset, the extracted genomic DNA was distributed evenly across all wells of several immunoSEQ 96-well plates, and each plate served as one replicate. For sorted subsets, around 0.2 ug genomic DNA, equal to 30,000 or so T cell genomes, was loaded into each replicate PCR. The purified libraries were quantified using a Qubit 3.0 fluorometer, sized with a Bioanalyzer 2100, and then quantified again using the KAPA Library Quantification kit. Every immunoSEQ 96-well plate was sequenced on a dedicated single-read 150-cycle Illumina NextSeq 550 flow cell. Per the authors' processing: Because the immunoSEQ output held only junctional sequences and lacked quality scores, the filtering could not match the filtering applied to full-length reads. Sequences were annotated with PyIR, a Python wrapper for IgBLAST v1.9, using IMGT germline references to assign V/J genes and CDR3. Reads were removed for weak V/J assignments (E-value above 1e-6), missing CDR3, stop codons, out-of-frame junctions, or ambiguous translated residues. A V3J clonotype was defined by an identical inferred V gene, J gene, and CDR3 amino acid sequence. The percentage overlap between two repertoires was calculated by dividing the number of shared unique clonotypes by the size of the smaller repertoire. Three approaches were used to assess repertoire richness: RTK rarefaction, the Chao1 estimator, and Recon v2.1 estimates of unobserved clonotypes. Generation probabilities for all TCRbeta clonotypes obtained by the gDNA method from a handful of donors were computed using OLGA. What TCRdb holds here is the immuneACCESS table cut down to in-frame rearrangements. Part of the clones is not present; checked against another copy, under half of the missing clones reflect an unresolved V gene, and the others are unexplained. Clonal size and the V and J genes are those of that table, whereas D and trimming came from the DNA. For this sample the table gives millions of clones, of which around 90% were detected only once. Over 0.12% of the sample rests with the top ten.

The rearrangement joined TRBV18 to TRBJ2-7; 7 bases in between match TRBD1. The sequence derives from a man younger than 30 in good health. Sequenced input: naive CD4+ T cells sorted from blood. The cell subset or site label corresponds to: CD45RA+ positively selected. The CDR3 corresponds to CASSPGQEANEQYF. The DNA sequence follows: TGTGCCAGCTCACCAGGACAGGAGGCTAACGAGCAGTACTTC.